Included here is one T cell receptor beta chain sequence, with context. CDR1 is SGHTA and CDR2 is FQGTGA in the germline V gene. V lost 5 bases to trimming and J lost 4 bases, with 9 bases between them. This CDR3 is 13 amino acids long. Authors' methods: Quantification of nucleated cells was approximated via reference gene primer amplification. The protocol was immunoSEQ multiplex PCR, while the TCRdb copy is restricted to in-frame clones and leaves out a portion. The DNA was the basis for D and trimming; V, J and clone size are from that table. Of 60,000 or so clones in the sample, roughly three quarters are singletons; the top ten hold 2.5% to 3.5%. The sample comes from a study of blood T cell repertoires in COVID-19. Across the study: Samples taken during acute and convalescent COVID-19 were collected in the United States, Italy and Spain. T cells, B-cell-depleted T cells, or PBMCs supplied cDNA or gDNA.

V usage is TRBV7-3 and J usage is TRBJ1-5; D might be TRBD1 (5 bases). The TCR comes from a man aged 60 to 75 with acute or convalescent COVID-19. Sequencing was done on a sample of peripheral blood. The CDR3 region has the DNA TGTGCCAGCAGCAAAGACAGAAATCAGCCCCAGCATTTT. This gives the protein CASSKDRNQPQHF.